One sample yielded the 25 T cell receptor beta chains listed below, sequenced in a study of blood T cell repertoires in COVID-19. The repertoire was sequenced with immunoSEQ multiplex PCR; TCRdb's copy has only in-frame clones and lacks some. The data show over 25,000 clones, with roughly 85% seen just once and more than 7.5% held by the top ten. Sequences were obtained from peripheral blood. Receptor source: an older man with active COVID-19.

The gene calls are TRBV3-1 (or the pseudogene TRBV3-2) and TRBJ2-7, with a possible D match to TRBD2 (5 bases). V was clipped by 4 bases and J by 4 bases, with 17 bases between them. Germline V gives CDR1 LGHDT, CDR2 YNNKEL (reference sequence). The CDR3 loop spans 15 amino acids. The CDR3 DNA follows: TGTGCCAGCAGCCGCCCGTCGAGGGATGTATACGAGCAGTACTTC. As protein: CASSRPSRDVYEQYF.

The V call is TRBV5-1, the J call TRBJ2-2, with TRBD2 matching 10 bases. The CDR3 extends over 17 amino acids. Trimming removed 3 bases from V and 4 bases from J; junction bases left unmatched: 9. CDR1 SGHRS and CDR2 YFSETQ come from the germline V gene. The CDR3 DNA follows: TGCGCCAGCAGCTCCCCCCTAGCGGGGGTTAGCACCGGGGAGCTGTTTTTT. Protein: CASSSPLAGVSTGELFF.

The chain links TRBV12-3 or TRBV12-4 to TRBJ1-1, with 8 bases lining up with TRBD1. The trim removed 5 bases at V and 11 bases at J, leaving 10 bases unmatched. The CDR3 consists of 13 residues. The CDR3 protein is CASSPTTGDRAFF. In DNA form, the CDR3 reads TGTGCCAGCAGTCCCACGACAGGGGACCGGGCTTTCTTT.

The V call is TRBV7-8, the J call TRBJ1-1, with 7 bases fitting TRBD1. V gave up 5 bases and J gave up 4 bases; unmatched junction bases: 10. Germline V lookup: CDR1 SGHVS, CDR2 FQNEAQ. This CDR3 region has 15 residues. The CDR3 DNA is TGTGCCAGCAGCACCCGACAGGGCACCATCACTGAAGCTTTCTTT. It yields the protein CASSTRQGTITEAFF.

The V gene is TRBV9, the J gene TRBJ1-6; D unclear. V lost 2 bases, J lost 7 bases, and 13 bases lay in between. There are 15 residues in the CDR3. Germline CDR1 reads SGDLS; CDR2 reads YYNGEE. CDR3 loop: CASSVSVTWNSPLHF. The DNA of the CDR3 is TGTGCCAGCAGCGTGTCTGTAACATGGAATTCACCCCTCCACTTT.

The chain joins TRBV15 to TRBJ2-1; 10 bases map to TRBD2. After removal of 5 bases from V and 5 bases from J, the junction contained 6 bases not matched to a gene. The length of the CDR3 is 15 residues. CDR1 is LNHNV and CDR2 is YYDKDF in the germline V gene (reference sequence). CDR3 sequence (DNA): TGTGCCACCAGCGTGGGAAGCGGGGGGGACAATGAGCAGTTCTTC. As protein: CATSVGSGGDNEQFF.

The V gene is TRBV28, the J gene TRBJ1-2; D remains unclear. Deletions cut 2 bases from V and 4 bases from J, with 11 bases between. The CDR3 is 14 residues long. Germline assignment: CDR1 MDHEN and CDR2 SYDVKM. DNA of the CDR3: TGTGCCAGCAGTTTAAGCGGGAAACTCTATGGCTACACCTTC. Translated: CASSLSGKLYGYTF.

This clone was recorded once. The chain couples TRBV20-1 to TRBJ2-1, with 12 bases lining up with TRBD1. J lost 15 bases, V lost 6 bases, and 6 bases had no gene match. Per the germline V gene, CDR1 is DFQATT and CDR2 is SNEGSKA (reference sequence). The CDR3 has 11 amino acids. CDR3 DNA: TGCAGTGCCCTGGGACAGGGGGCGCCGTTCTTC. Its translation: CSALGQGAPFF.

The J gene is TRBJ2-2, the V gene TRBV6-1; D call uncertain. The CDR3 totals 13 residues. Trimming pared 3 bases from V and 6 bases from J, leaving 8 bases between. CDR1 is MNHNS, CDR2 SASEGT, per germline. The CDR3 DNA reads as TGTGCCAGCAGTGATAATGCGCCCGGGGAGCTGTTTTTT. This encodes CASSDNAPGELFF.

The chain is built from TRBV11-2 and TRBJ1-2; D may be TRBD1 (6 bases). Germline lookup yields CDR1 SGHAT and CDR2 FQNNGV. The germline V and J ends were trimmed by 0 bases and 2 bases, with 10 bases remaining between them. This CDR3 spans 15 amino acids. The CDR3 DNA follows: TGTGCCAGCAGCTTAGATCGAACAGGGAACTATGGCTACACCTTC. Encoded protein: CASSLDRTGNYGYTF.

The table lists this clone with a count of one. V is TRBV25-1 and J is TRBJ1-6; D is uncertain. The ends were cut back, 2 bases at V and 7 bases at J, with 15 bases in the middle. Germline CDR1 reads MGHDK; CDR2 reads SYGVNS. The CDR3 contains 16 residues. This CDR3 reads CASSEPGELGNSPLHF. CDR3 coding DNA: TGTGCCAGCAGTGAACCTGGGGAACTAGGGAATTCACCCCTCCACTTT.

This chain links TRBV5-1 with TRBJ2-2; maybe TRBD1 (5 bases). The CDR3 length is 15 residues. V was shortened by 4 bases and J by 4 bases, with 14 bases between the two germline ends. Germline V lookup: CDR1 SGHRS, CDR2 YFSETQ. CDR3 sequence (DNA): TGCGCCAGCAGCCCTCTCAGGGCTGGCACCGGGGAGCTGTTTTTT. It specifies CASSPLRAGTGELFF. Full variable domain (missing parts from reference TRBV5-1 and TRBJ2-2): KAGVTQTPRYLIKTRGQQVTLSCSPISGHRSVSWYQQTPGQGLQFLFEYFSETQRNKGNFPGRFSGRQFSNSRSEMNVSTLELGDSALYLCASSPLRAGTGELFFGEGSRLTVL.

This chain connects TRBV5-4 to TRBJ2-1; TRBD1 matches 8 bases. CDR1 is SGHNT, CDR2 YYREEE, per germline (reference sequence). CDR3 length equals 15 residues. J gave up 8 bases and V 4 bases, and 11 bases lay outside the gene matches. CDR3 bases: TGTGCCAGCAGCCCGGGACAGGCCCCCGGGGATGAGCAGTTCTTC. This encodes CASSPGQAPGDEQFF.

This clone is medium-sized by share. This CDR3 is CAISDLQGTYEQYF. As DNA, the CDR3 is TGTGCCATCAGTGATTTACAGGGGACCTACGAGCAGTACTTC. The V and J genes are TRBV10-3 and TRBJ2-7; 7 nucleotides align to TRBD1. This CDR3 comprises 14 residues. Germline-derived CDR1 and CDR2 are ENHRY and SYGVKD. J lost 2 bases, V lost 3 bases, and 4 bases had no gene match.

A few counts support this clone. The J gene is TRBJ1-5, the V gene TRBV7-8; 7 nucleotides line up with TRBD1. Germline-derived CDR1 and CDR2 are SGHVS and FQNEAQ. The CDR3 spans 16 residues. J gave up 1 base and V 5 bases, and 8 bases lay outside the gene matches. DNA of the CDR3: TGTGCCAGCAGCCGAGCAAGGGGGCGCAGCAATCAGCCCCAGCATTTT. Its protein is CASSRARGRSNQPQHF. The whole variable domain, remainder taken from reference TRBV7-8 and TRBJ1-5, is GAGVSQSPRYKVAKRGQDVALRCDPISGHVSLFWYQQALGQGPEFLTYFQNEAQLDKSGLPSDRFFAERPEGSVSTLKIQRTQQEDSAVYLCASSRARGRSNQPQHFGDGTRLSIL.

The V gene is TRBV5-4, the J gene TRBJ2-5; 10 bases map to TRBD2. The CDR3 length is 16 residues. From germline, CDR1 is SGHNT and CDR2 YYREEE (reference sequence). Trimming at V came to 1 base and at J to 2 bases, leaving 5 bases not matched to a gene. CDR3 nucleotides: TGTGCCAGCAGCTTGCTTCTAGCGGGGGCTCAAGAGACCCAGTACTTC. Translating gives CASSLLLAGAQETQYF.

V usage is TRBV11-3 and J usage is TRBJ2-2; no clear D gene. Deletions cut 2 bases from V and 5 bases from J, with 15 bases between. The CDR3 length is 16 residues. From germline, CDR1 is SGHNT and CDR2 YENEEA. CDR3 sequence (DNA): TGTGCCAGCAGCTTAAGGTCCACAGTCACGACCGGGGAGCTGTTTTTT. Residues: CASSLRSTVTTGELFF.

The gene calls are TRBV6-5 and TRBJ1-2; the D is unclear. V was pared by 6 bases and J by 0 bases, with 8 bases between. Per the germline V gene, CDR1 is MNHEY and CDR2 is SVGAGI. This CDR3 has 13 residues. CDR3 in DNA: TGTGCCAGCAGACGGGATTCTAACTATGGCTACACCTTC. Its protein is CASRRDSNYGYTF.

The V and J genes are TRBV7-9 and TRBJ1-1, with D maybe TRBD1 (6 bases). This CDR3 has 15 amino acids. Looked up from germline, CDR1 is SEHNR and CDR2 is FQNEAQ (reference sequence). With 6 bases removed from V and 1 base from J, the gap between germline ends came to 15 bases. The CDR3 protein is CASSLTGHSNTEAFF. The DNA for the CDR3 is TGTGCCAGCAGTTTAACGGGACATTCGAACACTGAAGCTTTCTTT.

J is TRBJ1-3 and V is TRBV6-2 or TRBV6-3, with 8 nucleotides matching TRBD1. This CDR3 is 17 amino acids long. Germline values: CDR1 MNHEY, CDR2 SVGEGT. J gave up 4 bases and V 0 bases, and 8 bases lay outside the gene matches. The CDR3 loop is CASSYSPRQGPGNTIYF. The CDR3 DNA sequence: TGTGCCAGCAGTTACTCGCCGAGACAGGGGCCCGGAAACACCATATATTTT.

V usage is TRBV6-2 or TRBV6-3 and J usage is TRBJ2-3, with 9 bases matching TRBD1. Germline loops: CDR1 MNHEY, CDR2 SVGEGT. The CDR3 length is 16 residues. The V and J ends lost 5 bases and 5 bases, in that order; junction bases with no gene match: 11. The CDR3 region has the DNA TGTGCCAGCAGTGGAGTCGGTGGACAGGGGCGAGATACGCAGTATTTT. This codes for CASSGVGGQGRDTQYF.

V usage is TRBV2 and J usage is TRBJ2-2; 8 bases match TRBD2. This CDR3 has 16 residues. After removal of 6 bases from V and 4 bases from J, the junction contained 10 bases not matched to a gene. The germline gives CDR1 SNHLY, CDR2 FYNNEI. CDR3 coding DNA: TGTGCCAGCAGGGATACCGGGACTAGGGGCACCGGGGAGCTGTTTTTT. This encodes CASRDTGTRGTGELFF.

The V call is TRBV19, the J call TRBJ1-5, with D hard to call. The V end was cut by 3 bases, the J end by 0 bases, with 12 bases between. This CDR3 region has 16 residues. Germline V lookup: CDR1 LNHDA, CDR2 SQIVND (reference sequence). CDR3 sequence reads: CASSISGYNSNQPQHF. As DNA, the CDR3 is TGTGCCAGTAGTATTTCGGGATACAATAGCAATCAGCCCCAGCATTTT.

A few counts support this clone. The rearrangement joins TRBV2 to TRBJ2-1; tentative D call: TRBD1 (6 bases). Per germline, CDR1 SNHLY and CDR2 FYNNEI. Trimming stripped 6 bases from V and 0 bases from J, with 12 bases between. This CDR3 is 15 amino acids long. As DNA, the CDR3 is TGTGCCAGCAGCCCTGGACAGTACTCCTACAATGAGCAGTTCTTC. It yields the protein CASSPGQYSYNEQFF.

J is TRBJ1-1 and V is TRBV18; 7 bases line up with TRBD1. CDR1 and CDR2 from the germline V gene are KGHSH and LQKENI. This CDR3 region has 13 residues. V dropped 2 bases and J dropped 4; count of bases not matched to a gene: 1. In DNA form, the CDR3 reads TGTGCCAGCTCACCAAGGGGGCCCACTGAAGCTTTCTTT. Protein product: CASSPRGPTEAFF.